A selection of T cell receptor beta chains follows, all from one sample in a study of T cells in Graves' hyperthyroidism and ophthalmopathy. TCRdb reanalysed the multiplex PCR reads using MiXCR and keeps one entry per CDR3 protein. The sample contains 200,000 to 250,000 distinct CDR3 sequences, under 20% of which appear only once. The specimen sequenced was blood. The receptors were gathered from a man between 50 and 59 years old with Graves' hyperthyroidism. Both conserved end residues are part of each CDR3.

CDR3 length: 12
J gene: TRBJ2-1
V gene: TRBV3-1
CDR3 protein: CASSVQRTEQFF

CDR3 length: 14
J gene: TRBJ1-2
V gene: TRBV28
CDR3 protein: CASTVRTQTYGYTF

CDR3 length: 14
J gene: TRBJ2-1
V gene: TRBV4-1
CDR3 protein: CASSQGDSFVEQFF

CDR3 length: 17
J gene: TRBJ2-1
V gene: TRBV11-2
CDR3 protein: CASNRGLAGKLGDEQFF

CDR3 length: 14
J gene: TRBJ1-5
V gene: TRBV28
CDR3 protein: CASSWDREDQPQHF

CDR3 length: 16
J gene: TRBJ2-7
V gene: TRBV10-3
CDR3 protein: CAIRPQGAQSRYEQYF

CDR3 length: 15
J gene: TRBJ2-5
V gene: TRBV24-1
CDR3 protein: CATSERDLHQETQYF

CDR3 length: 15
J gene: TRBJ2-7
V gene: TRBV7-2
CDR3 protein: CASSPVDSYGYEQYF

CDR3 length: 14
J gene: TRBJ2-7
V gene: TRBV12-5
CDR3 protein: CASGLALDSYEQYF

CDR3 length: 16
J gene: TRBJ2-3
V gene: TRBV16
CDR3 protein: CASSHSGQGVADTQYF

CDR3 length: 18
J gene: TRBJ2-7
V gene: TRBV6-1
CDR3 protein: CASSERLQGVLGFYEQYF

CDR3 length: 13
J gene: TRBJ1-4
V gene: TRBV19
CDR3 protein: CASSSADGEKLFF

CDR3 length: 17
J gene: TRBJ2-3
V gene: TRBV7-9
CDR3 protein: CASSLAGLAGGPDTQYF

CDR3 length: 13
J gene: TRBJ2-1
V gene: TRBV9
CDR3 protein: CASSVAGYNEQFF

CDR3 length: 14
J gene: TRBJ2-3
V gene: TRBV9
CDR3 protein: CASSADREGDTQYF

CDR3 length: 14
J gene: TRBJ2-2
V gene: TRBV7-8
CDR3 protein: CASSLDRGPGELFF

CDR3 length: 13
J gene: TRBJ1-2
V gene: TRBV12-5
CDR3 protein: CASGLVGIYGYTF

CDR3 length: 15
J gene: TRBJ2-1
V gene: TRBV12-3/TRBV12-4
CDR3 protein: CASSRRLSSYNEQFF

CDR3 length: 16
J gene: TRBJ2-1
V gene: TRBV7-9
CDR3 protein: CASSLVLAGQYNEQFF

CDR3 length: 13
J gene: TRBJ2-1
V gene: TRBV7-2
CDR3 protein: CASSLAEQNEQFF

CDR3 length: 15
J gene: TRBJ2-1
V gene: TRBV4-2
CDR3 protein: CASSQGRGRYNEQFF

CDR3 length: 15
J gene: TRBJ2-3
V gene: TRBV5-1
CDR3 protein: CASSRGTAITDTQYF

CDR3 length: 11
J gene: TRBJ2-7
V gene: TRBV20-1
CDR3 protein: CSPKTRYEQYF

CDR3 length: 15
J gene: TRBJ1-2
V gene: TRBV18
CDR3 protein: CASSPLSGRDYGYTF